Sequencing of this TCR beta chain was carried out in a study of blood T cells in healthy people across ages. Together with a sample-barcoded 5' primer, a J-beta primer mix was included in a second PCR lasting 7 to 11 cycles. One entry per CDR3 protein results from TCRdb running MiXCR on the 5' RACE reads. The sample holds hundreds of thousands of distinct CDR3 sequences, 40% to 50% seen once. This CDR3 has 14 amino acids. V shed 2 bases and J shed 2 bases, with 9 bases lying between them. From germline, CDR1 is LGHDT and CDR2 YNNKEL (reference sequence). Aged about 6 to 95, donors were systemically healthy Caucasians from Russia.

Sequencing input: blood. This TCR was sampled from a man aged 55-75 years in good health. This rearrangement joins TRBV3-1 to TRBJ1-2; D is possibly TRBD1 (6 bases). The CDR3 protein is CASSQTGTNYGYTF. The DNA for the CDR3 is TGTGCCAGCAGCCAAACAGGGACCAACTATGGCTACACCTTC. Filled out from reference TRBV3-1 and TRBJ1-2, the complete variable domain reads DTAVSQTPKYLVTQMGNDKSIKCEQNLGHDTMYWYKQDSKKFLKIMFSYNNKELIINETVPNRFSPKSPDKAHLNLHINSLELGDSAVYFCASSQTGTNYGYTFGSGTRLTVV.